The 8 T cell receptor beta chains listed next were all sequenced from one sample in a study of shared clonotypes between healthy human individuals. Some clones are missing from TCRdb's copy, which holds only in-frame ones; the method was immunoSEQ multiplex PCR. The sample consists of roughly 2.4 million clones, around 95% of them appearing once. The sequenced sample was naive CD4+ T cells sorted from blood. Subset reported: CD45RA+ positively selected. These receptors all stem from a man between 18 and 35 years old in good health.

As for this clone: At the DNA level, this CDR3 is encoded by other sequences in the same sample as well. This chain joins TRBV7-9 and TRBJ1-3; the D gene is possibly TRBD1 (6 bases). The V end was cut by 5 bases, the J end by 0 bases, with 8 bases between. CDR1 and CDR2 from the germline V gene are SEHNR and FQNEAQ (reference sequence). This CDR3 spans 14 amino acids. Here the CDR3 DNA reads TGTGCCAGCAGCCCGACAGGCTCTGGAAACACCATATATTTT. Translating gives CASSPTGSGNTIYF.

The chain employs TRBV5-6 and TRBJ2-7; 7 bases fit TRBD1. This CDR3 is 16 amino acids long. CDR1 is SGHDT, CDR2 YYEEEE, per germline. V shed 3 bases, J shed 7 bases, and the junction held 16 bases outside the gene matches. The CDR3 region is CASSSDHRGRLREQYF. The DNA for the CDR3 is TGTGCCAGCAGCTCTGACCACAGGGGAAGATTACGGGAGCAGTACTTC.

The chain has TRBV6-5 and TRBJ1-1, with D unresolved. CDR1 is MNHEY, CDR2 SVGAGI, per germline. The CDR3 extends over 16 amino acids. Deletions cut 0 bases from V and 4 bases from J, with 15 bases between. The CDR3 DNA reads as TGTGCCAGCAGTTACTCGATCGCTCCCGCCAGCACTGAAGCTTTCTTT. It translates to CASSYSIAPASTEAFF.

The chain joins TRBV6-6 to TRBJ1-6; TRBD1 aligns across 7 bases. There are 14 residues in the CDR3. Germline CDR1 reads MNHNY; CDR2 reads SVGAGI (reference sequence). Trimming cost V 4 bases and J 9 bases; bases outside gene matches: 6. CDR3 DNA: TGTGCCAGCAGTTCGACAGGGTCAATTTCACCCCTCCACTTT. Encoded protein: CASSSTGSISPLHF.

The chain has TRBV19 and TRBJ2-5; unclear D gene. Per the germline V gene, CDR1 is LNHDA and CDR2 is SQIVND (reference sequence). Trimming left V 8 bases short and J 2 bases short, with 6 bases between. This CDR3 comprises 11 residues. CDR3 sequence: CASGVQETQYF. CDR3 nucleotides: TGTGCCAGTGGGGTTCAAGAGACCCAGTACTTC. The full variable domain, completed using reference TRBV19 and TRBJ2-5, is DGGITQSPKYLFRKEGQNVTLSCEQNLNHDAMYWYRQDPGQGLRLIYYSQIVNDFQKGDIAEGYSVSREKKESFPLTVTSAQKNPTAFYLCASGVQETQYFGPGTRLLVL.

The V call is TRBV10-1, the J call TRBJ2-4; 7 positions match TRBD1. Germline V lookup: CDR1 WNHNN, CDR2 SYGVQD (reference sequence). Trimming took 2 bases from V and 9 from J; bases not matched to a gene: 4. This CDR3 has 13 amino acids. The CDR3 region is CASSEKGASIQYF. In DNA, the CDR3 is TGCGCCAGCAGTGAGAAGGGGGCGAGCATTCAGTACTTC.

The V call is TRBV5-4, the J call TRBJ1-2, with D unresolved. The CDR3 has 13 residues. The germline V gene encodes CDR1 SGHNT and CDR2 YYREEE (reference sequence). The germline V and J ends were trimmed by 4 bases and 2 bases, with 9 bases remaining between them. CDR3 sequence (DNA): TGTGCCAGCAGCCGGACGGGGAACTATGGCTACACCTTC. Encoded protein: CASSRTGNYGYTF.

The gene calls are TRBV7-2 and TRBJ2-7; 7 positions agree with TRBD1. The CDR3 covers 14 residues. Germline CDR1 SGHTA, CDR2 FQGNSA. V shed 4 bases, J shed 2 bases, and the junction held 5 bases outside the gene matches. DNA of the CDR3: TGTGCCAGCAGCTACCAGACAGGGCCCTACGAGCAGTACTTC. It translates to CASSYQTGPYEQYF.